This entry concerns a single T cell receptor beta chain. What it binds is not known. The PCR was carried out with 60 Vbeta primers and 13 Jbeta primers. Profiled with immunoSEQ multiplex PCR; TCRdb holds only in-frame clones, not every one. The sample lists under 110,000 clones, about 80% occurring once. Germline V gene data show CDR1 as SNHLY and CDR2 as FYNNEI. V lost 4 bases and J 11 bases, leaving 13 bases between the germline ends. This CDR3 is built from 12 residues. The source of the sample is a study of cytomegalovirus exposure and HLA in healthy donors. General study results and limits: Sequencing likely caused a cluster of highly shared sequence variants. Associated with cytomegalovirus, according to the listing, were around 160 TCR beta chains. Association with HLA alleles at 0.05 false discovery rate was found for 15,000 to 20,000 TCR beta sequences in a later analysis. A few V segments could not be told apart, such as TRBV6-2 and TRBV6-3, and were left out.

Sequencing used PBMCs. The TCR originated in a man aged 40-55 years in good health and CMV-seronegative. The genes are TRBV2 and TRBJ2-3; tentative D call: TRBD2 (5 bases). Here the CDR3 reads CASSASGLGQYF. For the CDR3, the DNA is TGTGCCAGCAGTGCCTCGGGGTTGGGGCAGTATTTT. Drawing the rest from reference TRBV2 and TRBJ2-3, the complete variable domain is EPEVTQTPSHQVTQMGQEVILRCVPISNHLYFYWYRQILGQKVEFLVSFYNNEISEKSEIFDDQFSVERPDGSNFTLKIRSTKLEDSAMYFCASSASGLGQYFGPGTRLTVL.